Below are 14 T cell receptor beta chains sequenced from a single sample in a study of shared clonotypes between healthy human individuals (dated by TCRdb to between 2020 and 2021). The library came from the immunoSEQ multiplex PCR assay. Held by TCRdb, this immuneACCESS table contains in-frame sequences only and omits some clones. Under half of the omission traces to an unresolved V gene where checked; the cause of the rest is unknown. The sample includes roughly 2.2 million clones, with roughly 90% observed a single time. About 0.41% of the sample rests with the top ten. Material: naive CD4+ T cells from PBMCs. In light of the paper, this sample's cell subset or site label describes: CD45RA+ positively selected. The origin of the receptors is a man aged 18 to 30 in good health. Some clones in this sample may be carry-over from other donors' samples.

The gene calls are TRBV27 and TRBJ1-2; unclear D gene. CDR1 is MNHEY, CDR2 SMNVEV, per germline (reference sequence). Trimming took off 4 bases at V and 7 bases at J, with 13 bases between the two ends. The CDR3 loop spans 13 amino acids. Written as DNA, the CDR3 is TGTGCCAGCAGTTCGACCTCAAGGAGTGGCTACACCTTC. This encodes CASSSTSRSGYTF.

The chain employs TRBV7-8 and TRBJ1-3; a possible D gene is TRBD1 (6 bases). The CDR3 is 13 amino acids. Germline V CDR1 and CDR2: SGHVS, FQNEAQ. Trimming removed 5 bases from V and 13 bases from J, with 18 bases in between. The CDR3 here is CASSLSGAGNIYF. CDR3 nucleotide sequence: TGTGCCAGCAGCCTGTCAGGGGCAGGGAATATATATTTT.

The J gene is TRBJ2-3, the V gene TRBV27; the D is unclear. Trimming stripped 3 bases from V and 2 bases from J, with 9 bases between. Germline V gene lookup returns CDR1 MNHEY and CDR2 SMNVEV (reference sequence). The CDR3 spans 14 residues. The CDR3 sequence is CASSFSFYTDTQYF. In DNA form, the CDR3 reads TGTGCCAGCAGTTTTAGCTTTTACACAGATACGCAGTATTTT.

V usage is TRBV6-5 and J usage is TRBJ1-1; D perhaps matches TRBD1 (6 bases). In germline, CDR1 is MNHEY, CDR2 SVGAGI. This CDR3 contains 14 residues. V lost 6 bases, J lost 1 base, and 12 bases lay in between. CDR3 in amino acids: CASRGGGGNTEAFF. The CDR3 DNA sequence: TGTGCCAGCAGAGGGGGGGGTGGGAACACTGAAGCTTTCTTT.

As DNA, the CDR3 is TGTGCCAGTAGTAATAGCGGGAGGAGGGGAGGGCAAGAGACCCAGTACTTC. As protein: CASSNSGRRGGQETQYF. V gene TRBV19 combines with J gene TRBJ2-5; 10 positions agree with TRBD2. This CDR3 comprises 17 residues. Germline V gene sequence: CDR1 LNHDA, CDR2 SQIVND (reference sequence). Unmatched junction bases numbered 10, after V lost 4 bases and J lost 2 bases.

This clone was seen just once. This chain uses TRBV5-1 with TRBJ1-1; a weak D match, TRBD1 (6 bases). The length of the CDR3 is 15 residues. Germline CDR1 and CDR2: SGHRS and YFSETQ. V lost 4 bases to trimming and J lost 7 bases, with 20 bases between them. CDR3 amino acids: CASSDAAGGQGEAFF. In DNA, the CDR3 is TGCGCCAGCAGCGACGCGGCGGGGGGGCAGGGTGAAGCTTTCTTT.

With respect to this clone: The same CDR3 arises from other DNA sequences in this sample as well. V gene TRBV18 combines with J gene TRBJ2-2, with 13 bases identical to TRBD2. This CDR3 has 16 amino acids. V lost 3 bases, J lost 4 bases, and 2 bases stayed unmatched. Germline V gene sequence: CDR1 KGHSH, CDR2 LQKENI. CDR3 amino acids: CASSPRTSGSTGELFF. CDR3 in DNA: TGTGCCAGCTCACCCCGGACTAGCGGGAGCACCGGGGAGCTGTTTTTT. The full variable domain, its missing parts supplied by reference TRBV18 and TRBJ2-2, is NAGVMQNPRHLVRRRGQEARLRCSPMKGHSHVYWYRQLPEEGLKFMVYLQKENIIDESGMPKERFSAEFPKEGPSILRIQQVVRGDSAAYFCASSPRTSGSTGELFFGEGSRLTVL.

This clone has only one observation. The genes are TRBV27 and TRBJ2-5; D is possibly TRBD1 or TRBD2 (5 bases each). Germline lookup yields CDR1 MNHEY and CDR2 SMNVEV (reference sequence). Trimming took 0 bases from V and 1 from J, leaving 15 bases between them. The CDR3 is 17 amino acids. CDR3: CASSLSGATGLQETQYF. The CDR3 DNA reads as TGTGCCAGCAGTTTATCGGGCGCAACAGGACTCCAAGAGACCCAGTACTTC.

Of note for this clone: The germline gene is not matched at one end of the junction; a read error may be the cause. The chain uses TRBV5-1 and TRBJ2-2; the D is unclear. The CDR3 covers 13 residues. Germline V gene sequence: CDR1 SGHRS, CDR2 YFSETQ. CDR3 region: CVSSLVDTGELFF. The CDR3 DNA reads TGCGTCAGCAGCTTGGTGGACACCGGGGAGCTGTTTTTT.

CDR3 residues: CASSLEGTRYHEQYF. CDR3 in DNA: TGCGCCAGCAGCTTGGAAGGGACTAGGTACCACGAGCAGTACTTC. This chain joins TRBV5-1 and TRBJ2-7; 8 nucleotides match TRBD2. Trimming removed 0 bases from V and 5 bases from J; junction bases left unmatched: 7. Germline CDR1 SGHRS, CDR2 YFSETQ. There are 15 residues in the CDR3.

The chain links TRBV2 to TRBJ1-2; TRBD1 matches 8 bases. The germline gives CDR1 SNHLY, CDR2 FYNNEI. The CDR3 runs to 15 residues. V was clipped by 1 base and J by 4 bases; unmatched bases: 5. The CDR3 loop is CASSEVPGGGYGYTF. The CDR3 coding sequence is TGTGCCAGCAGTGAAGTCCCAGGGGGCGGCTATGGCTACACCTTC.

This sequence joins TRBV2 and TRBJ1-5; 7 positions match TRBD1. Germline CDR1 reads SNHLY; CDR2 reads FYNNEI. V gave up 3 bases and J gave up 5 bases; unmatched junction bases: 7. The CDR3 is made up of 15 amino acids. The chain's CDR3 is CASSERGQGYQPQHF. The CDR3 DNA reads TGTGCCAGCAGTGAGAGGGGGCAGGGTTATCAGCCCCAGCATTTT.

The chain is built from TRBV28 and TRBJ2-2; D might be TRBD2 (6 bases). The V end was cut by 3 bases, the J end by 0 bases, with 20 bases between. The CDR3 consists of 19 residues. Looked up from germline, CDR1 is MDHEN and CDR2 is SYDVKM. This CDR3 reads CASSFPPSGGRPNTGELFF. The CDR3, as DNA: TGTGCCAGCAGTTTCCCCCCCTCAGGTGGGAGGCCGAACACCGGGGAGCTGTTTTTT.

In its sample, this clone was seen a few times. This specimen includes other DNA sequences encoding the same CDR3. V is TRBV30 and J is TRBJ1-1; 9 bases are shared with TRBD1. The CDR3 extends over 13 amino acids. V shed 2 bases, J shed 4 bases, and the junction held 2 bases outside the gene matches. The germline CDR1 and CDR2 sequences are GTSNPN and SVGIG (reference sequence). The CDR3 loop is CAWSQDRGTEAFF. Written as DNA, the CDR3 is TGTGCCTGGAGTCAGGACAGGGGCACTGAAGCTTTCTTT. The full variable domain, in which reference TRBV30 and TRBJ1-1 provide the parts outside the CDR3, is SQTIHQWPATLVQPVGSPLSLECTVEGTSNPNLYWYRQAAGRGLQLLFYSVGIGQISSEVPQNLSASRPQDRQFILSSKKLLLSDSGFYLCAWSQDRGTEAFFGQGTRLTVV.